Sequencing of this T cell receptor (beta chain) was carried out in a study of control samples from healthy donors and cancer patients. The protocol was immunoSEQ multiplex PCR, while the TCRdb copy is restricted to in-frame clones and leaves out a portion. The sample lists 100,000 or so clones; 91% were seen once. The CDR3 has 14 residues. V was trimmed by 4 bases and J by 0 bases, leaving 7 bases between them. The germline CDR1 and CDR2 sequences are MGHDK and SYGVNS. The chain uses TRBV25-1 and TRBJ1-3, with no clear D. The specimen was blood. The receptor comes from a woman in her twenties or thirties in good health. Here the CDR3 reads CASSGSGSGNTIYF. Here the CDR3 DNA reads TGTGCCAGCAGTGGCTCGGGCTCTGGAAACACCATATATTTT.